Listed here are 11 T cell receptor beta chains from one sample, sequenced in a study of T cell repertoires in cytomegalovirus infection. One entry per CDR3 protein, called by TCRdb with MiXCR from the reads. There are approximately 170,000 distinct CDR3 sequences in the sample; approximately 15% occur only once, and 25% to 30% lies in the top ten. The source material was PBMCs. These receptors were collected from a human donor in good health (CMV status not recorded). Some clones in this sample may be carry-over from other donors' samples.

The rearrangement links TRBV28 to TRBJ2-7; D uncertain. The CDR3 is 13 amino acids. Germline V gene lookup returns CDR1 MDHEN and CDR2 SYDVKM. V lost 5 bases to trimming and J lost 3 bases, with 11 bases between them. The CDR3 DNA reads TGTGCCAGCAGTCCAACCCGACACTACGAGCAGTACTTC. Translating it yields CASSPTRHYEQYF.

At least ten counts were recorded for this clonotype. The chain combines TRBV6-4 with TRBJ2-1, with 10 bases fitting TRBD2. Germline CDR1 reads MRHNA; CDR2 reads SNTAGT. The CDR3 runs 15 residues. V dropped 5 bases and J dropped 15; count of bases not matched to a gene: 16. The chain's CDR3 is CASSSDQASGSKVFF. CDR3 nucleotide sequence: TGTGCCAGCAGTTCGGACCAGGCTAGCGGGAGCAAGGTGTTCTTC.

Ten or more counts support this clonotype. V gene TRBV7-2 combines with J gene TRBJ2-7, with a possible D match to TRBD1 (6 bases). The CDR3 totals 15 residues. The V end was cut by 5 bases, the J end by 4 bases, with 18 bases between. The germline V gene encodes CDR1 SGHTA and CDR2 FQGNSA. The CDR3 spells CASSLDRTAVYEQYF. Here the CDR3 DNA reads TGTGCCAGCAGCCTAGATCGGACAGCAGTATACGAGCAGTACTTC. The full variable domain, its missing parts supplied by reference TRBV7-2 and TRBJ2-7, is GAGVSQSPSNKVTEKGKDVELRCDPISGHTALYWYRQSLGQGLEFLIYFQGNSAPDKSGLPSDRFSAERTGGSVSTLTIQRTQQEDSAVYLCASSLDRTAVYEQYFGPGTRLTVT.

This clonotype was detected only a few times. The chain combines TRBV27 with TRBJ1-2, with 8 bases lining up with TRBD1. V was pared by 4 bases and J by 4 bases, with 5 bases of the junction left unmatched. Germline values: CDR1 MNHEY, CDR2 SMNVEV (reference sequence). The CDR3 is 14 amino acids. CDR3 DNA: TGTGCCAGCAGTTCACAGGGGGGTAGCTATGGCTACACCTTC. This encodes CASSSQGGSYGYTF.

The CDR3 DNA is TGCAGCGTTGGTCGCTCCTACGAGCAGTACTTC. The encoded protein is CSVGRSYEQYF. V usage is TRBV29-1 and J usage is TRBJ2-7; D uncertain. V was trimmed by 4 bases and J by 0 bases, leaving 4 bases between them. Germline assignment: CDR1 SQVTM and CDR2 ANQGSEA. CDR3 size: 11 residues.

Here the CDR3 reads CAVLGEFQPQHF. CDR3 in DNA: TGTGCCGTTCTAGGGGAGTTTCAGCCCCAGCATTTT. This chain uses TRBV28 with TRBJ1-5; a possible D gene is TRBD1 (5 bases). The V gene's germline CDR1 is MDHEN and CDR2 SYDVKM. Trimming took off 11 bases at V and 6 bases at J, with 14 bases between the two ends. The CDR3 is made up of 12 amino acids.

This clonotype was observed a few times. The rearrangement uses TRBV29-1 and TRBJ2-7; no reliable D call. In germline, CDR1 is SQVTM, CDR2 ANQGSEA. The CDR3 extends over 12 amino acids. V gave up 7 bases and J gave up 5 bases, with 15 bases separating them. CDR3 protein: CSALYPANEQYF. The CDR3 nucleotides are TGCAGCGCCCTCTACCCAGCCAACGAGCAGTACTTC.

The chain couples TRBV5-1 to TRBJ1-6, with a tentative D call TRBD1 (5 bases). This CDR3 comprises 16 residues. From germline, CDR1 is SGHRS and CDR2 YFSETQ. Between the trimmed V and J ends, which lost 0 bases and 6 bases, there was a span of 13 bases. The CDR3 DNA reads TGCGCCAGCAGCTTGGCCGCAGGGTACCCTAATTCACCCCTCCACTTT. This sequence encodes CASSLAAGYPNSPLHF.

The DNA of the CDR3 is TGTGCCAGCAGCTCTCAAGACAGGGCGTACGAGGAGCAGTACTTC. Residues: CASSSQDRAYEEQYF. V and J are TRBV7-9 and TRBJ2-7, with 7 bases aligning to TRBD1. CDR1 and CDR2 (germline): SEHNR, FQNEAQ (reference sequence). V was pared by 4 bases and J by 7 bases, with 13 bases of the junction left unmatched. The CDR3 is 15 amino acids. The complete variable domain, with remaining parts taken from reference TRBV7-9 and TRBJ2-7, reads DTGVSQNPRHKITKRGQNVTFRCDPISEHNRLYWYRQTLGQGPEFLTYFQNEAQLEKSRLLSDRFSAERPKGSFSTLEIQRTEQGDSAMYLCASSSQDRAYEEQYFGPGTRLTVT.

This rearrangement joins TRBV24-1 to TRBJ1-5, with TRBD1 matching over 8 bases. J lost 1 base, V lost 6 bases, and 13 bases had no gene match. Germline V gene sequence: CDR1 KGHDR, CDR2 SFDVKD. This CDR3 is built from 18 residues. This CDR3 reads CATSLKQGGTISNQPQHF. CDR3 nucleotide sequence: TGTGCCACCAGTTTAAAACAGGGGGGGACTATAAGCAATCAGCCCCAGCATTTT.

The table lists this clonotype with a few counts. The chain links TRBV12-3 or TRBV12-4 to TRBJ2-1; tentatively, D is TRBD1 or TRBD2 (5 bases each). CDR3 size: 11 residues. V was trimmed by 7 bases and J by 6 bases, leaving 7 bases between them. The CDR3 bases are TGTGCCAGCAAGGGACCCAATGAGCAGTTCTTC. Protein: CASKGPNEQFF.